This is a list of T cell receptor beta chains from one sample in a study of T cell responses to AZD1222 COVID-19 vaccine. This table comes from immunoSEQ multiplex PCR, and its TCRdb copy is limited to in-frame clones, with some not included. The table includes 140,000 or so clones, approximately 89% detected once. Sequences were derived from peripheral blood, sampled on day 0 of AZD1222 vaccination. All receptors come from an adult in good health. CDR3s include the opening cysteine and the closing phenylalanine or tryptophan. A D gene is named only where the DNA matches it firmly. Rows give clone size only sometimes, using once, few, many, or a class for an expanded clone.

v_call: TRBV7-9
j_call: TRBJ1-5
clone_size: .
d_call: .
cdr3_nt: TGTGCCAGCAGCTTAGATTCGCGTCAGCCCCAGCATTTT
cdr3_aa: CASSLDSRQPQHF

v_call: TRBV19
j_call: TRBJ1-6
clone_size: .
d_call: .
cdr3_nt: TGTGCCAGTAGTATTTATGACCCTAATTCACCCCTCCACTTT
cdr3_aa: CASSIYDPNSPLHF

v_call: TRBV11-3
j_call: TRBJ2-7
clone_size: .
d_call: .
cdr3_nt: TGTGCCAGCAGCTTATACGAGCAGTACTTC
cdr3_aa: CASSLYEQYF

v_call: TRBV2
j_call: TRBJ2-1
clone_size: .
d_call: TRBD2
cdr3_nt: TGTGCCAGCAGTGTTCTAGCGGGAGGACAAGAGCAGTTCTTC
cdr3_aa: CASSVLAGGQEQFF

v_call: TRBV3-1/TRBV3-2
j_call: TRBJ2-1
clone_size: .
d_call: TRBD2
cdr3_nt: TGTGCCAGCAGCGTAACCCTTACTAGCGCAGAGCAGTTCTTC
cdr3_aa: CASSVTLTSAEQFF

v_call: TRBV7-6
j_call: TRBJ1-1
clone_size: .
d_call: .
cdr3_nt: TGTGCCAGCAGCTTAGAATACGTCGCAGCTACGAACACTGAAGCTTTCTTT
cdr3_aa: CASSLEYVAATNTEAFF

v_call: TRBV2
j_call: TRBJ1-2
clone_size: .
d_call: .
cdr3_nt: TGTGCCAGCACACTCCAAGGTGGGAACTATGGCTACACCTTC
cdr3_aa: CASTLQGGNYGYTF

v_call: TRBV27
j_call: TRBJ1-5
clone_size: .
d_call: .
cdr3_nt: TGTGCCAGCAGTTTCGACAGAGCCGATCAGCCCCAGCATTTT
cdr3_aa: CASSFDRADQPQHF

v_call: TRBV7-3
j_call: TRBJ1-2
clone_size: .
d_call: TRBD1
cdr3_nt: TGTGCCAGCAGCTCCAACCCGGGACAGGGTACGGGTGGCTACACCTTC
cdr3_aa: CASSSNPGQGTGGYTF

v_call: TRBV7-9
j_call: TRBJ2-1
clone_size: many
d_call: TRBD2
cdr3_nt: TGTGCCAGCGAACTGGGCCGAAGCGGGGCTAGCTCCTACAATGAGCAGTTCTTC
cdr3_aa: CASELGRSGASSYNEQFF

v_call: TRBV6-1
j_call: TRBJ2-2
clone_size: few
d_call: TRBD2
cdr3_nt: TGTGCCAGCAGTGAGACTAGCCTTATGTCCGGGGAGCTGTTTTTT
cdr3_aa: CASSETSLMSGELFF

v_call: TRBV19
j_call: TRBJ1-2
clone_size: .
d_call: .
cdr3_nt: TGTGCCAGTAGTATAATTGAGGCCACATCCTATGGCTACACCTTC
cdr3_aa: CASSIIEATSYGYTF

v_call: TRBV19
j_call: TRBJ1-5
clone_size: .
d_call: .
cdr3_nt: TGTGCCTCTAAGACGGACCCTCTCAATCAGCCCCAGCATTTT
cdr3_aa: CASKTDPLNQPQHF

v_call: TRBV2
j_call: TRBJ2-3
clone_size: .
d_call: TRBD1
cdr3_nt: TGTGCCAGCAGAGACTACAGGGGGCCAAGGGATACGCAGTATTTT
cdr3_aa: CASRDYRGPRDTQYF

v_call: TRBV11-2
j_call: TRBJ2-7
clone_size: .
d_call: .
cdr3_nt: TGTGCCAGCAGCTTTATCGGGGCGGGACTTTCCCCCTTTTACGAGCAGTACTTC
cdr3_aa: CASSFIGAGLSPFYEQYF

v_call: TRBV28
j_call: TRBJ1-1
clone_size: .
d_call: .
cdr3_nt: TGTGCCAGCAGTTTATTAGGGGGGGCTACTGAAGCTTTCTTT
cdr3_aa: CASSLLGGATEAFF

v_call: TRBV14
j_call: TRBJ2-3
clone_size: .
d_call: TRBD2
cdr3_nt: TGTGCCAGCAGCCAAGGGGTCATTTCCGGTGGACTAGTGGCAGATACGCAGTATTTT
cdr3_aa: CASSQGVISGGLVADTQYF

v_call: TRBV5-1
j_call: TRBJ1-6
clone_size: .
d_call: .
cdr3_nt: TGCGCCAGCAGCTTGGCGTCGGCAGGGAACTCACCCCTCCACTTT
cdr3_aa: CASSLASAGNSPLHF

v_call: TRBV7-8
j_call: TRBJ2-7
clone_size: few
d_call: TRBD2
cdr3_nt: TGTGCCAGCACCGACTGGGGCGGGAGATCCTACGAGCAGTACTTC
cdr3_aa: CASTDWGGRSYEQYF

v_call: TRBV19
j_call: TRBJ1-5
clone_size: .
d_call: TRBD1
cdr3_nt: TGTGCCAGTATGAGGTGGACAGGTAGCAATCAGCCCCAGCATTTT
cdr3_aa: CASMRWTGSNQPQHF

v_call: TRBV5-5
j_call: TRBJ2-1
clone_size: .
d_call: TRBD2
cdr3_nt: TGTGCCAGCAGCTTGGCCCCTAGCGGGGGATTCTATGAGCAGTTCTTC
cdr3_aa: CASSLAPSGGFYEQFF

v_call: TRBV11-2
j_call: TRBJ2-5
clone_size: .
d_call: TRBD1
cdr3_nt: TGTGCCAGCAGCCACAAAGAGGGGACAGCGCTCCAAGAGACCCAGTACTTC
cdr3_aa: CASSHKEGTALQETQYF

v_call: TRBV2
j_call: TRBJ2-2
clone_size: .
d_call: .
cdr3_nt: TGTGCCACTAGGTCGGGCACCGGGGAGCTGTTTTTT
cdr3_aa: CATRSGTGELFF

v_call: TRBV7-3
j_call: TRBJ2-3
clone_size: .
d_call: .
cdr3_nt: TGTGCCAGCAGCCAAACCCCCCGGGCCATACCAGATACGCAGTATTTT
cdr3_aa: CASSQTPRAIPDTQYF

v_call: TRBV4-1
j_call: TRBJ2-7
clone_size: once
d_call: .
cdr3_nt: TGCGCCAGCAGCCAAGTCCAAGCGTACGAGCAGTACTTC
cdr3_aa: CASSQVQAYEQYF

v_call: TRBV9
j_call: TRBJ1-6
clone_size: .
d_call: .
cdr3_nt: TGTGCCAGCAGCGTATCAGGGCCGGGGGGTAATTCACCCCTCCACTTT
cdr3_aa: CASSVSGPGGNSPLHF

v_call: TRBV30
j_call: TRBJ1-1
clone_size: .
d_call: TRBD1
cdr3_nt: TGTGCCTGGACCAAAATAACAGGGGCCATGAACACTGAAGCTTTCTTT
cdr3_aa: CAWTKITGAMNTEAFF

v_call: TRBV19
j_call: TRBJ2-2
clone_size: .
d_call: .
cdr3_nt: TGTGCCAGTAGTCCGGACAGCGGGGCCGGGGAGCTGTTTTTT
cdr3_aa: CASSPDSGAGELFF

v_call: TRBV28
j_call: TRBJ2-3
clone_size: few
d_call: .
cdr3_nt: TGTGCCAGCAGTTTGGTAGCGGTTACTAGCACAGATACGCAGTATTTT
cdr3_aa: CASSLVAVTSTDTQYF

v_call: TRBV2
j_call: TRBJ1-5
clone_size: .
d_call: .
cdr3_nt: TGTGCCAGCAAAGGATATAGCAATCAGCCCCAGCATTTT
cdr3_aa: CASKGYSNQPQHF

v_call: TRBV18
j_call: TRBJ1-3
clone_size: .
d_call: .
cdr3_nt: TGTGCCAGCTCATTGTCTCCCCCAGGGTTTATCTCTGGAAACACCATATATTTT
cdr3_aa: CASSLSPPGFISGNTIYF

v_call: TRBV28
j_call: TRBJ2-2
clone_size: .
d_call: .
cdr3_nt: TGTGCCAGCAGTACGGACAGGAACACCGGGGAGCTGTTTTTT
cdr3_aa: CASSTDRNTGELFF

v_call: TRBV14
j_call: TRBJ2-1
clone_size: .
d_call: .
cdr3_nt: TGTGCCAGCAGCCAAGAAGACAAGGCTTCGGTTTTCCTTGGCTACAATGAGCAGTTCTTC
cdr3_aa: CASSQEDKASVFLGYNEQFF

v_call: TRBV6-6
j_call: TRBJ2-7
clone_size: .
d_call: .
cdr3_nt: TGTGCCAGCAGAGGCGGGGAGTGGTCCTACGAGCAGTACTTC
cdr3_aa: CASRGGEWSYEQYF

v_call: TRBV3-1/TRBV3-2
j_call: TRBJ1-3
clone_size: .
d_call: .
cdr3_nt: TGTGCCAGCAGCCGCTACAGGGCAGTCTCTGGAAACACCATATATTTT
cdr3_aa: CASSRYRAVSGNTIYF

v_call: TRBV28
j_call: TRBJ2-2
clone_size: .
d_call: .
cdr3_nt: TGTGCCAGCAGAGAGGGTGCGAACACCGGGGAGCTGTTTTTT
cdr3_aa: CASREGANTGELFF

v_call: TRBV7-2
j_call: TRBJ1-5
clone_size: .
d_call: .
cdr3_nt: TGTGCCAGCAGCTTACCGGGGCCCCAGCCCCAGCATTTT
cdr3_aa: CASSLPGPQPQHF

v_call: TRBV5-6
j_call: TRBJ1-6
clone_size: .
d_call: .
cdr3_nt: TGTGCCAGCAGCTTGGTTACGTATAATTCACCCCTCCACTTT
cdr3_aa: CASSLVTYNSPLHF

v_call: TRBV7-9
j_call: TRBJ1-5
clone_size: .
d_call: .
cdr3_nt: TGTGCCAGCAGCTTATCGGCCGGACAGCCCCAGCATTTT
cdr3_aa: CASSLSAGQPQHF

v_call: TRBV7-9
j_call: TRBJ2-1
clone_size: .
d_call: .
cdr3_nt: TGTGCCAGCAGCCCGCGTTTCCTCGGAAGGGCAGGCAATGAGCAGTTCTTC
cdr3_aa: CASSPRFLGRAGNEQFF

v_call: TRBV13
j_call: TRBJ1-2
clone_size: .
d_call: .
cdr3_nt: TGTGCCAGCAGCCCCAAGAGGGAGGCCTATGGCTACACCTTC
cdr3_aa: CASSPKREAYGYTF

v_call: TRBV5-1
j_call: TRBJ2-4
clone_size: .
d_call: TRBD1
cdr3_nt: TGCGCCAGCAGCTTGGTAGGGACAGGGTTAGCCAAAAACATTCAGTACTTC
cdr3_aa: CASSLVGTGLAKNIQYF

v_call: TRBV6-5
j_call: TRBJ1-6
clone_size: .
d_call: .
cdr3_nt: TGTGCCAGCAGAGCCCCGGGACGCCATAATTCACCCCTCCACTTT
cdr3_aa: CASRAPGRHNSPLHF

v_call: TRBV7-6
j_call: TRBJ2-7
clone_size: .
d_call: TRBD2
cdr3_nt: TGTGCCAGCAGCCAAGGACTAGCGGGGTCCTACGAGCAGTACTTC
cdr3_aa: CASSQGLAGSYEQYF

v_call: TRBV24-1
j_call: TRBJ2-7
clone_size: .
d_call: TRBD1
cdr3_nt: TGTGCCACCAGTGCTACAGGGGACCACGAGCAGTACTTC
cdr3_aa: CATSATGDHEQYF

v_call: TRBV6-5
j_call: TRBJ1-4
clone_size: .
d_call: .
cdr3_nt: TGTGCCAGCAGTTGGACTGTTTCAACTAATGAAAAACTGTTTTTT
cdr3_aa: CASSWTVSTNEKLFF

v_call: TRBV25-1
j_call: TRBJ2-1
clone_size: .
d_call: TRBD1
cdr3_nt: TGTGCCAGCAGTGCCTCCTGGACAGGGAGCTCCTACAATGAGCAGTTCTTC
cdr3_aa: CASSASWTGSSYNEQFF

v_call: TRBV19
j_call: TRBJ2-1
clone_size: .
d_call: .
cdr3_nt: TGTGCCAGTAGCTCTAGAAGCTCCTACAATGAGCAGTTCTTC
cdr3_aa: CASSSRSSYNEQFF

v_call: TRBV30
j_call: TRBJ1-2
clone_size: .
d_call: .
cdr3_nt: TGTGCCTGGAGTGGGTTCAACTTGTCGGCTAACTATGGCTACACCTTC
cdr3_aa: CAWSGFNLSANYGYTF

v_call: TRBV6-4
j_call: TRBJ2-1
clone_size: .
d_call: .
cdr3_nt: TGTGCCAGCAGTGTGTCCCCGGGGGAGGATGAGCAGTTCTTC
cdr3_aa: CASSVSPGEDEQFF